Presented here are 21 T cell receptor beta chains from one specimen sequenced in a study of vaccination and CD4 T cells after COVID-19. Scientists ran DNA taken from cultured CD4+ T cells through the Oncomine TCR Beta short-read assay for sequencing. TCRdb processed the PCR reads anew with MiXCR; each CDR3 protein has one entry. This repertoire shows around 13,000 distinct CDR3 sequences, approximately 74% found once; its top ten account for around 7.8%. These receptors' antigens are unknown. Regarding treatment: roughly ten-day PBMC culture with coronavirus spike peptide pools or control peptides (ViraFEST assay). This sample comprised CD4+ T cells from blood, cultured in vitro, obtained after SARS-CoV-2 vaccination. All receptors derive from a human donor who received a COVID-19 vaccine.

The V call is TRBV27, the J call TRBJ1-5; 7 positions match TRBD1. The junction had 8 bases not matched to a gene; V was cut back by 6 bases and J by 6 bases. Germline V gene lookup returns CDR1 MNHEY and CDR2 SMNVEV (reference sequence). The CDR3 extends over 14 amino acids. The CDR3 DNA reads as TGTGCCAGCAGCCGACAGGGAGGGTTTCAGCCCCAGCATTTT. Amino acids: CASSRQGGFQPQHF.

This clonotype occurred a few times. This chain joins TRBV6-5 and TRBJ2-5; D is perhaps TRBD2 (6 bases). The CDR3 runs 14 residues. V was trimmed by 1 base and J by 3 bases, leaving 9 bases between them. Germline V gives CDR1 MNHEY, CDR2 SVGAGI. CDR3 loop: CASSYYGGEETQYF. The CDR3 bases are TGTGCCAGCAGTTACTACGGCGGGGAAGAGACCCAGTACTTC.

This clonotype was seen a single time. V and J are TRBV15 and TRBJ1-5; possible D gene TRBD1, 5 bases. The CDR3 consists of 16 residues. The germline gives CDR1 LNHNV, CDR2 YYDKDF (reference sequence). Between the trimmed V and J ends, which lost 3 bases and 0 bases, there was a span of 12 bases. This CDR3 reads CATSRDRQHSNQPQHF. As DNA, the CDR3 is TGTGCCACCAGCAGGGATCGACAGCATAGCAATCAGCCCCAGCATTTT.

The chain joins TRBV11-2 to TRBJ1-6; 7 bases match TRBD1. The length of the CDR3 is 17 residues. Looked up from germline, CDR1 is SGHAT and CDR2 is FQNNGV. With V trimmed by 1 base and J by 0 bases, 3 bases remained unmatched. CDR3 DNA sequence: TGTGCCAGCAGCTTAGTAGCAGGGGGCTCCTATAATTCACCCCTCCACTTT. This translates into CASSLVAGGSYNSPLHF.

This clonotype occurred once. The V and J genes are TRBV20-1 and TRBJ2-2; D remains ambiguous. Germline V gene lookup returns CDR1 DFQATT and CDR2 SNEGSKA (reference sequence). CDR3 length: 12 residues. V was cut by 6 bases and J by 2 bases, with 7 bases left in between. The CDR3 sequence is CSAGPNTGELFF. CDR3 DNA sequence: TGCAGTGCAGGACCAAACACCGGGGAGCTGTTTTTT.

CDR3 DNA: TGTGCCAGTAGTATATCTAGAATTCGGGCGAACATTCAGTACTTC. Translated: CASSISRIRANIQYF. The V gene is TRBV19, the J gene TRBJ2-4; unclear D gene. The CDR3 runs to 15 residues. The germline V and J ends were trimmed by 2 bases and 7 bases, with 15 bases remaining between them. CDR1 and CDR2 (germline): LNHDA, SQIVND (reference sequence).

The chain carries TRBV7-8 and TRBJ1-1; D gene uncertain. Germline V gene data show CDR1 as SGHVS and CDR2 as FQNEAQ. Trimming took 1 base from V and 1 from J, leaving 7 bases between them. The CDR3 is 14 amino acids. Here the CDR3 DNA reads TGTGCCAGCAGCTTAGTAGCTCAGAACACTGAAGCTTTCTTT. Its translation: CASSLVAQNTEAFF.

The V gene is TRBV12-5, the J gene TRBJ2-5; D is possibly TRBD1 or TRBD2 (5 bases each). CDR1 is LGHNT, CDR2 FRNRAP, per germline. V dropped 6 bases and J dropped 5 bases, with 19 bases sitting between them. CDR3 length: 15 residues. This chain's CDR3 is CASGTGTPAGETQYF. The CDR3 region has the DNA TGTGCTAGTGGAACCGGGACCCCCGCAGGGGAGACCCAGTACTTC. Looking up the rest from reference TRBV12-5 and TRBJ2-5 gives the full variable domain: DARVTQTPRHKVTEMGQEVTMRCQPILGHNTVFWYRQTMMQGLELLAYFRNRAPLDDSGMPKDRFSAEMPDATLATLKIQPSEPRDSAVYFCASGTGTPAGETQYFGPGTRLLVL.

This chain joins TRBV6-1 and TRBJ2-3; 9 bases line up with TRBD2. Germline V gives CDR1 MNHNS, CDR2 SASEGT. Trimming cost V 11 bases and J 1 base; bases outside gene matches: 19. This CDR3 spans 18 amino acids. The CDR3 reads CAGGRTSGGISRTDTQYF. The CDR3 nucleotides read TGTGCCGGTGGACGGACAAGCGGGGGGATCTCCCGCACAGATACGCAGTATTTT.

The V call is TRBV4-2, the J call TRBJ2-1; D ambiguous. Per the germline V gene, CDR1 is LGHNA and CDR2 is YNFKEQ. V was cut by 1 base and J by 9 bases, with 10 bases left in between. There are 13 residues in the CDR3. The DNA for the CDR3 is TGTGCCAGCAGCCAAGGGAGCTACGGTGAGCAGTTCTTC. It codes for CASSQGSYGEQFF.

The count of this clonotype is one. CDR3 in DNA: TGTGCCAGCAGTTACCGAGGGGGGGGTGGGTACAATGAGCAGTTCTTC. This encodes CASSYRGGGGYNEQFF. This chain joins TRBV6-2 or TRBV6-3 and TRBJ2-1; possibly TRBD2 for D (7 bases). CDR3 size: 16 residues. V was shortened by 2 bases and J by 4 bases, with 15 bases between the two germline ends. Germline lookup yields CDR1 MNHEY and CDR2 SVGEGT.

V gene TRBV15 combines with J gene TRBJ2-7; D perhaps matches TRBD1 (7 bases). The CDR3 runs 14 residues. The germline gives CDR1 LNHNV, CDR2 YYDKDF (reference sequence). V lost 1 base, J lost 4 bases, and 11 bases lay in between. In DNA, the CDR3 is TGTGCCACCAGCAGAGTACAGGGGACTTACGAGCAGTACTTC. Translating gives CATSRVQGTYEQYF.

This clonotype has more than one count but fewer than ten. The V gene is TRBV18, the J gene TRBJ1-6; TRBD1 agrees at 7 bases. With 3 bases clipped from V and 11 bases from J, the junction kept 10 bases outside the gene matches. The CDR3 contains 15 residues. From germline, CDR1 is KGHSH and CDR2 LQKENI. The CDR3 DNA reads as TGTGCCAGCTCACCCCGGGACAGCCCATTTCCACCCCTCCACTTT. It yields the protein CASSPRDSPFPPLHF.

The chain links TRBV19 to TRBJ1-5; D is uncertain. V was cut by 4 bases and J by 9 bases, with 10 bases left in between. Per germline, CDR1 LNHDA and CDR2 SQIVND (reference sequence). The CDR3 is made up of 12 amino acids. CDR3 loop: CASSSERWPQHF. CDR3 DNA: TGTGCCAGTAGTAGTGAGAGGTGGCCCCAGCATTTT.

The genes are TRBV19 and TRBJ1-2; 7 nucleotides agree with TRBD1. The J segment lost 6 bases and the V segment lost 11 bases, leaving 12 bases of the junction unmatched. Germline lookup yields CDR1 LNHDA and CDR2 SQIVND (reference sequence). There are 13 residues in the CDR3. The CDR3 DNA is TGTGCCTCGGCAACGGGACAGCAGGATGGCTACACCTTC. Protein product: CASATGQQDGYTF.

The J gene is TRBJ1-2, the V gene TRBV20-1; maybe TRBD1 (6 bases). CDR1 DFQATT and CDR2 SNEGSKA come from the germline V gene (reference sequence). The CDR3 is 15 residues long. V was trimmed by 4 bases and J by 0 bases, leaving 15 bases between them. The CDR3 DNA sequence: TGCAGTGCTAACCCTCCGACAGGAACTAACTATGGCTACACCTTC. It translates to CSANPPTGTNYGYTF.

This clonotype was observed once. This rearrangement joins TRBV30 to TRBJ1-2; a possible D gene is TRBD1 (5 bases). This CDR3 is 14 amino acids long. CDR1 and CDR2 (germline): GTSNPN, SVGIG (reference sequence). Between the trimmed V and J ends, which lost 2 bases and 3 bases, there was a span of 13 bases. CDR3 amino acids: CAWSPKGTYYGYTF. Here the CDR3 DNA reads TGTGCCTGGAGTCCGAAGGGGACGTACTATGGCTACACCTTC.

V and J are TRBV24-1 and TRBJ1-2, with TRBD1 matching over 8 bases. This CDR3 comprises 14 residues. Per the germline V gene, CDR1 is KGHDR and CDR2 is SFDVKD. V was pared by 4 bases and J by 3 bases, with 3 bases of the junction left unmatched. For the CDR3, the DNA is TGTGCCACCAGTGACCCGGACAGGGACTATGGCTACACCTTC. Its protein product is CATSDPDRDYGYTF.

This clonotype was counted a single time. The rearrangement links TRBV6-1 to TRBJ1-6, with 7 bases lining up with TRBD1. The CDR3 covers 12 residues. CDR1 and CDR2 from the germline V gene are MNHNS and SASEGT. The J segment lost 9 bases and the V segment lost 8 bases, leaving 4 bases of the junction unmatched. The CDR3 nucleotides are TGTGCCAGCGGGGACAGCACTTCACCCCTCCACTTT. Its protein product is CASGDSTSPLHF.

There are a few counts of this clonotype. V usage is TRBV7-2 and J usage is TRBJ1-3, with TRBD1 matching 7 bases. This CDR3 comprises 14 residues. Unmatched junction bases numbered 2, after V lost 4 bases and J lost 2 bases. Germline V gene lookup returns CDR1 SGHTA and CDR2 FQGNSA. The CDR3 loop is CASSCDRAGNTIYF. CDR3 coding DNA: TGTGCCAGCAGCTGCGACAGGGCTGGAAACACCATATATTTT.

The chain carries TRBV7-9 and TRBJ2-1, with unresolved D. This CDR3 contains 13 residues. Trimming stripped 5 bases from V and 10 bases from J, with 15 bases between. Germline V gene data show CDR1 as SEHNR and CDR2 as FQNEAQ (reference sequence). The CDR3 nucleotides are TGTGCCAGCAGCGGCCCGGGTGGGTGGGAGCAGTTCTTC. It translates to CASSGPGGWEQFF. Supplemented by reference TRBV7-9 and TRBJ2-1, the full variable domain reads DTGVSQNPRHKITKRGQNVTFRCDPISEHNRLYWYRQTLGQGPEFLTYFQNEAQLEKSRLLSDRFSAERPKGSFSTLEIQRTEQGDSAMYLCASSGPGGWEQFFGPGTRLTVL.